This passage covers 13 T cell receptor beta chains from one sample sequenced in a study of blood T cells in healthy people across ages. Combining a sample-barcoded 5' primer with a J-beta primer mix, a second PCR ran for 7 to 11 cycles. MiXCR was run by TCRdb on the 5' RACE reads, yielding one entry per CDR3 protein. Of approximately 790,000 distinct CDR3 sequences in the sample, approximately 59% were seen once. Material: blood. These receptors all stem from a man under 40 in good health.

This chain joins TRBV5-1 and TRBJ2-1, with 9 bases lining up with TRBD1. The CDR3 is made up of 16 amino acids. Losses at the gene ends were 0 bases for V and 10 bases for J; bases not matched to a gene: 11. Germline assignment: CDR1 SGHRS and CDR2 YFSETQ. DNA of the CDR3: TGCGCCAGCAGCTTGGACGGGACAGGGCTTGGCCGGGAGCAGTTCTTC. This codes for CASSLDGTGLGREQFF. The whole variable domain, remainder taken from reference TRBV5-1 and TRBJ2-1, is KAGVTQTPRYLIKTRGQQVTLSCSPISGHRSVSWYQQTPGQGLQFLFEYFSETQRNKGNFPGRFSGRQFSNSRSEMNVSTLELGDSALYLCASSLDGTGLGREQFFGPGTRLTVL.

V gene TRBV5-1 combines with J gene TRBJ1-6, with TRBD1 as a possible D gene (6 bases). Trimming removed 4 bases at V and 10 bases at J, with 15 bases between. The CDR3 loop spans 14 amino acids. Germline V CDR1 and CDR2: SGHRS, YFSETQ. CDR3 coding DNA: TGCGCCAGCAGCCGCACAGGGATCCAATCACCCCTCCACTTT. This encodes CASSRTGIQSPLHF.

The chain has TRBV20-1 and TRBJ2-4; D is ambiguous. The tail of the sequence fits TRBJ2-7 better, so the J call may be wrong. CDR3 size: 14 residues. CDR1 is DFQATT and CDR2 is SNEGSKA in the germline V gene (reference sequence). CDR3 bases: TGCAGTGCTAGGTCTCGCCAGGTCGCACACGAGCAGTACTTC. Translation gives CSARSRQVAHEQYF.

The count of this clonotype is one. This chain joins TRBV6-5 and TRBJ2-4; TRBD2 matches 10 bases. The assigned J gene may be wrong: the sequence end matches TRBJ2-7 better. Germline CDR1 reads MNHEY; CDR2 reads SVGAGI. This CDR3 is built from 15 residues. In nucleotides, the CDR3 is TGTGCCAGCAGTGTTAGCGGGGGGTACTCCTACGAGCAGTACTTC. Protein product: CASSVSGGYSYEQYF.

The gene calls are TRBV5-5 and TRBJ2-7, with 11 bases matching TRBD2. Germline loops: CDR1 SGHKS, CDR2 YYEKEE (reference sequence). This CDR3 contains 16 residues. The junction had 5 bases not matched to a gene; V was cut back by 0 bases and J by 3 bases. CDR3 protein: CASSLVLAGGFYEQYF. The CDR3 region has the DNA TGTGCCAGCAGCTTGGTTCTAGCGGGGGGATTCTACGAGCAGTACTTC.

A single count supports this clonotype. This chain connects TRBV4-3 to TRBJ2-2; D ambiguous. Germline V gives CDR1 LGHNA, CDR2 YSLEER. The CDR3 runs 15 residues. Trimming stripped 4 bases from V and 0 bases from J, with 9 bases between. CDR3 nucleotides: TGCGCCAGCAGCCTCGAGGCCTCGAACACCGGGGAGCTGTTTTTT. Its protein is CASSLEASNTGELFF.

The chain joins TRBV9 to TRBJ2-2; D tentatively reads TRBD1 or TRBD2 (5 bases each). V lost 0 bases and J 0 bases, leaving 9 bases between the germline ends. Germline values: CDR1 SGDLS, CDR2 YYNGEE. CDR3 length equals 16 residues. The CDR3 DNA reads TGTGCCAGCAGCGTAGATGGGACGGCGAACACCGGGGAGCTGTTTTTT. It yields the protein CASSVDGTANTGELFF. Full variable domain (rest looked up from reference TRBV9 and TRBJ2-2): DSGVTQTPKHLITATGQRVTLRCSPRSGDLSVYWYQQSLDQGLQFLIQYYNGEERAKGNILERFSAQQFPDLHSELNLSSLELGDSALYFCASSVDGTANTGELFFGEGSRLTVL.

The V and J genes are TRBV9 and TRBJ2-7, with D hard to call. The CDR3 is 14 residues long. V gave up 3 bases and J gave up 1 base, with 11 bases separating them. CDR1 and CDR2 (germline): SGDLS, YYNGEE. CDR3 coding DNA: TGTGCCAGCAGCGCTGGGCCTCGTTCCTACGAGCAGTACTTC. Encoded protein: CASSAGPRSYEQYF.

The rearrangement joins TRBV20-1 to TRBJ2-4, with D unclear. The J call is in doubt because the DNA end fits TRBJ2-7 better. The CDR3 contains 12 residues. CDR1 is DFQATT, CDR2 SNEGSKA, per germline (reference sequence). The CDR3 DNA reads TGCAGTGCCCCCGATTCGATCTACGAGCAGTACTTC. Its protein is CSAPDSIYEQYF.

This clonotype was detected ten times or more. This chain connects TRBV7-2 to TRBJ2-3; D not resolved. The length of the CDR3 is 12 residues. CDR1 is SGHTA and CDR2 is FQGNSA in the germline V gene. The V end lost 2 bases, the J end lost 2 bases, and 2 bases lay between the germline ends. The CDR3 DNA follows: TGTGCCAGCAGCTTATACACAGATACGCAGTATTTT. It yields the protein CASSLYTDTQYF.

The chain recombines TRBV29-1 with TRBJ1-2, with no clear D. Trimming stripped 3 bases from V and 3 bases from J, with 11 bases between. The germline gives CDR1 SQVTM, CDR2 ANQGSEA. This CDR3 is 13 amino acids long. For the CDR3, the DNA is TGCAGCGTTGATCCGACAAACGACTATGGCTACACCTTC. It yields the protein CSVDPTNDYGYTF.

The rearrangement joins TRBV6-2 or TRBV6-3 to TRBJ1-4; perhaps TRBD1 as D (6 bases). V lost 1 base to trimming and J lost 5 bases, with 8 bases between them. The germline CDR1 and CDR2 sequences are MNHEY and SVGEGT. CDR3 length equals 14 residues. CDR3 DNA sequence: TGTGCCAGCAGTTACTGGGACAACAATGAAAAACTGTTTTTT. Protein: CASSYWDNNEKLFF.

The V gene is TRBV7-2, the J gene TRBJ2-3; 8 bases are a match to TRBD1. The germline gives CDR1 SGHTA, CDR2 FQGNSA. Unmatched junction bases numbered 11, after V lost 5 bases and J lost 4 bases. The CDR3 is 16 residues long. In DNA, the CDR3 is TGTGCCAGCAGCCAACTACAGGGGGTAAAGGCAGATACGCAGTATTTT. Translation: CASSQLQGVKADTQYF. The full variable domain, completed using reference TRBV7-2 and TRBJ2-3, is GAGVSQSPSNKVTEKGKDVELRCDPISGHTALYWYRQSLGQGLEFLIYFQGNSAPDKSGLPSDRFSAERTGGSVSTLTIQRTQQEDSAVYLCASSQLQGVKADTQYFGPGTRLTVL.